These 24 T cell receptor beta chains came from one sample sequenced in a study of cytomegalovirus exposure and HLA in healthy donors. The PCR was carried out with 60 Vbeta primers and 13 Jbeta primers. Assay: immunoSEQ multiplex PCR; the TCRdb copy retains only in-frame clones and omits some. The sample carries about 160,000 clones, approximately 88% recorded once. Sequenced sample: PBMCs. These receptors originate from a young woman in good health and CMV-seronegative.

The chain is built from TRBV9 and TRBJ2-3, with D maybe TRBD2 (7 bases). The V gene lost 0 bases and the J gene lost 4 bases, with 21 bases spanning the gap. Germline V lookup: CDR1 SGDLS, CDR2 YYNGEE. CDR3 length: 18 amino acids. CDR3 in amino acids: CASSVATGGRGRADTQYF. CDR3 in DNA: TGTGCCAGCAGCGTAGCTACCGGGGGGCGGGGACGAGCAGATACGCAGTATTTT.

The chain employs TRBV14 and TRBJ2-5, with 8 bases fitting TRBD1. The CDR3 consists of 17 residues. Losses at the gene ends were 4 bases for V and 5 bases for J; bases not matched to a gene: 15. CDR1 SGHDN and CDR2 FVKESK come from the germline V gene. The DNA of the CDR3 is TGTGCCAGCAGCCCCGTAGGTCGGCAGGGGGCTTATGAGACCCAGTACTTC. This sequence encodes CASSPVGRQGAYETQYF.

The gene calls are TRBV5-1 and TRBJ1-1; 8 bases match TRBD1. Trimming at V came to 4 bases and at J to 0 bases, leaving 5 bases not matched to a gene. The CDR3 contains 15 residues. Germline CDR1 and CDR2: SGHRS and YFSETQ. The DNA for the CDR3 is TGCGCCAGCAGCGCAACAGGGGGTATGAACACTGAAGCTTTCTTT. It is translated as CASSATGGMNTEAFF. The whole variable domain, remainder taken from reference TRBV5-1 and TRBJ1-1, is KAGVTQTPRYLIKTRGQQVTLSCSPISGHRSVSWYQQTPGQGLQFLFEYFSETQRNKGNFPGRFSGRQFSNSRSEMNVSTLELGDSALYLCASSATGGMNTEAFFGQGTRLTVV.

This chain links TRBV27 with TRBJ1-5; a weak D match, TRBD1 (6 bases). The CDR3 consists of 16 residues. V lost 7 bases and J 1 base, leaving 17 bases between the germline ends. Germline V gene sequence: CDR1 MNHEY, CDR2 SMNVEV (reference sequence). The CDR3, as DNA: TGTGCCAGCAATATGGTTGGGACATTAAGCAATCAGCCCCAGCATTTT. It yields the protein CASNMVGTLSNQPQHF.

Note on this clone: Other DNA sequences in this sample translate to the same CDR3. The J gene is TRBJ2-1, the V gene TRBV25-1, with TRBD1 identical over 7 bases. CDR1 is MGHDK and CDR2 is SYGVNS in the germline V gene. The V and J ends lost 3 bases and 7 bases, in that order; junction bases with no gene match: 3. This CDR3 is built from 13 residues. The CDR3 loop reads CASSETGTNEQFF. The DNA of the CDR3 is TGTGCCAGCAGTGAGACAGGGACGAATGAGCAGTTCTTC.

The chain uses TRBV19 and TRBJ2-2, with 7 bases lining up with TRBD1. J was trimmed by 9 bases and V by 6 bases; bases with no gene match: 4. Per germline, CDR1 LNHDA and CDR2 SQIVND (reference sequence). The CDR3 spans 12 residues. This CDR3 is CASRGQRRELFF. CDR3 DNA sequence: TGTGCCAGTAGGGGACAGCGACGGGAGCTGTTTTTT.

The chain recombines TRBV9 with TRBJ2-3; D is ambiguous. This CDR3 is built from 11 residues. CDR1 and CDR2 from the germline V gene are SGDLS and YYNGEE. V was clipped by 0 bases and J by 6 bases, with 2 bases between them. The CDR3 nucleotides read TGTGCCAGCAGCGTAGCTGATACGCAGTATTTT. Translating gives CASSVADTQYF. The full variable domain, with the rest looked up from reference TRBV9 and TRBJ2-3, is DSGVTQTPKHLITATGQRVTLRCSPRSGDLSVYWYQQSLDQGLQFLIQYYNGEERAKGNILERFSAQQFPDLHSELNLSSLELGDSALYFCASSVADTQYFGPGTRLTVL.

The rearrangement links TRBV7-9 to TRBJ1-3; 7 bases are a match to TRBD1. V lost 2 bases and J lost 0; bases outside the gene matches: 10. Germline-derived CDR1 and CDR2 are SEHNR and FQNEAQ (reference sequence). CDR3 length: 18 amino acids. As DNA, the CDR3 is TGTGCCAGCAGCTTATATTCAGGGGGAGGTCTCTCTGGAAACACCATATATTTT. Protein: CASSLYSGGGLSGNTIYF.

The gene calls are TRBV27 and TRBJ2-7; 10 bases map to TRBD1. This CDR3 has 14 residues. The trim removed 4 bases at V and 5 bases at J, leaving 5 bases unmatched. Germline-derived CDR1 and CDR2 are MNHEY and SMNVEV (reference sequence). The CDR3 coding sequence is TGTGCCAGCAGTTCGACGACAGGGGGCCACGAGCAGTACTTC. Translation: CASSSTTGGHEQYF.

This chain joins TRBV6-5 and TRBJ2-5; 8 bases are a match to TRBD1. With the DNA end fitting TRBJ2-7 better, the J assignment may be wrong. The CDR3 length is 15 residues. Germline V gene data show CDR1 as MNHEY and CDR2 as SVGAGI. The DNA for the CDR3 is TGTGCCAGCAGTTCCACCGGGACAGGACCCTACGAGCAGTACTTC. Encoded protein: CASSSTGTGPYEQYF.

The V gene is TRBV11-1, the J gene TRBJ2-5; 8 nucleotides match TRBD1. Unmatched junction bases numbered 8, after V lost 3 bases and J lost 5 bases. The CDR3 runs to 15 residues. CDR1 and CDR2 (germline): SGHAT, FQDESV (reference sequence). CDR3 sequence (DNA): TGTGCCAGCAGCTTGGGCAGGGGGCGCGAGGAGACCCAGTACTTC. Amino acids: CASSLGRGREETQYF. Full variable domain (outside the CDR3, taken from reference TRBV11-1 and TRBJ2-5): EAEVAQSPRYKITEKSQAVAFWCDPISGHATLYWYRQILGQGPELLVQFQDESVVDDSQLPKDRFSAERLKGVDSTLKIQPAELGDSAMYLCASSLGRGREETQYFGPGTRLLVL.

The J gene is TRBJ1-2, the V gene TRBV5-6; TRBD1 might be the D (5 bases). V dropped 0 bases and J dropped 3 bases, with 6 bases sitting between them. The germline gives CDR1 SGHDT, CDR2 YYEEEE. This CDR3 has 13 amino acids. CDR3 sequence (DNA): TGTGCCAGCAGCTTGGTCAGGGACTATGGCTACACCTTC. This encodes CASSLVRDYGYTF.

V gene TRBV14 combines with J gene TRBJ2-7, with 8 bases that match TRBD2. The germline V gene encodes CDR1 SGHDN and CDR2 FVKESK. Trimming at V came to 5 bases and at J to 4 bases, leaving 19 bases not matched to a gene. The CDR3 sequence is 18 residues long. The CDR3 sequence is CASSASPLQIAGRYEQYF. CDR3 nucleotide sequence: TGTGCCAGCAGCGCATCTCCCCTCCAAATAGCGGGACGATACGAGCAGTACTTC.

Concerning this clone itself: Within the sample, other DNA sequences also encode this same CDR3. The chain uses TRBV11-2 and TRBJ2-7, with 7 positions matching TRBD1. V shed 5 bases, J shed 3 bases, and the junction held 4 bases outside the gene matches. The CDR3 has 13 amino acids. Germline V CDR1 and CDR2: SGHAT, FQNNGV. CDR3 sequence: CASSLGQVYEQYF. CDR3 DNA sequence: TGTGCCAGCAGCCTAGGACAGGTCTACGAGCAGTACTTC.

V is TRBV13 and J is TRBJ1-2; 8 nucleotides align to TRBD1. V lost 5 bases to trimming and J lost 4 bases; unmatched junction nucleotides: 9. CDR3 length: 15 residues. Germline CDR1 reads PRHDT; CDR2 reads FYEKMQ (reference sequence). The CDR3 DNA reads TGTGCCAGCAGCCCCTCGACAGGGGTGGTCTATGGCTACACCTTC. Residues: CASSPSTGVVYGYTF. The variable domain in full, completed from reference TRBV13 and TRBJ1-2, reads AAGVIQSPRHLIKEKRETATLKCYPIPRHDTVYWYQQGPGQDPQFLISFYEKMQSDKGSIPDRFSAQQFSDYHSELNMSSLELGDSALYFCASSPSTGVVYGYTFGSGTRLTVV.

The chain employs TRBV19 and TRBJ1-4; tentatively, D is TRBD1 (6 bases). In germline, CDR1 is LNHDA, CDR2 SQIVND (reference sequence). Trimming removed 6 bases from V and 7 bases from J, with 15 bases in between. The length of the CDR3 is 14 residues. The CDR3 protein is CASRRTGYSEKLFF. For the CDR3, the DNA is TGTGCCAGTAGGAGAACAGGGTATAGTGAAAAACTGTTTTTT.

This sequence joins TRBV5-1 and TRBJ2-3, with TRBD1 matching 9 bases. The CDR3 is 17 amino acids. With 1 base clipped from V and 3 bases from J, the junction kept 9 bases outside the gene matches. Germline CDR1 reads SGHRS; CDR2 reads YFSETQ. In nucleotides, the CDR3 is TGCGCCAGCAGCTTGAAGGGTACAGGGGGCAGGACAGATACGCAGTATTTT. This translates into CASSLKGTGGRTDTQYF.

The chain links TRBV4-1 to TRBJ2-2; tentatively, D is TRBD1 (6 bases). Germline CDR1 and CDR2: MGHRA and YSYEKL. Between the trimmed V and J ends, which lost 4 bases and 4 bases, there was a span of 7 bases. The CDR3 extends over 13 amino acids. The CDR3 loop reads CASSPRGTGELFF. The CDR3 DNA follows: TGCGCCAGCAGCCCCAGGGGCACCGGGGAGCTGTTTTTT.

The chain links TRBV20-1 to TRBJ2-1; D not certain. The germline V and J ends were trimmed by 1 base and 8 bases, with 6 bases remaining between them. From germline, CDR1 is DFQATT and CDR2 SNEGSKA (reference sequence). There are 11 residues in the CDR3. In nucleotides, the CDR3 is TGCAGTGCTAGAGCGACTGATGAGCAGTTCTTC. Translation: CSARATDEQFF.

This chain links TRBV4-1 with TRBJ1-1; D is unresolved. Germline CDR1 MGHRA, CDR2 YSYEKL. V was trimmed by 3 bases and J by 7 bases, leaving 12 bases between them. The CDR3 loop spans 13 amino acids. CDR3 residues: CASSQESGGEAFF. Written as DNA, the CDR3 is TGCGCCAGCAGCCAGGAAAGCGGCGGTGAAGCTTTCTTT.

J is TRBJ2-7 and V is TRBV5-1; a weak D match, TRBD2 (7 bases). This CDR3 has 15 amino acids. Trimming took off 4 bases at V and 7 bases at J, with 21 bases between the two ends. The germline CDR1 and CDR2 sequences are SGHRS and YFSETQ. In nucleotides, the CDR3 is TGCGCCAGCAGCCTGCCGGGGGGCGCAACGGGTGAGCAGTACTTC. Translating it yields CASSLPGGATGEQYF.

This CDR3 reads CASSVGQGAPYEQYF. The CDR3 DNA is TGTGCCAGCAGCGTAGGACAGGGGGCCCCCTACGAGCAGTACTTC. The chain has TRBV9 and TRBJ2-7, with 10 bases identical to TRBD1. Germline CDR1 is SGDLS and CDR2 is YYNGEE. This CDR3 region has 15 residues. Trimming at V came to 0 bases and at J to 2 bases, leaving 2 bases not matched to a gene.

A remark on this clone: The junction does not match germline at one end; this may be a read error. V is TRBV5-8 and J is TRBJ1-1; 7 positions agree with TRBD1. CDR1 SGHTS and CDR2 YDEGEE come from the germline V gene. The CDR3 has 17 residues. DNA of the CDR3: TGTGCCAGCGGCTTGGATCGGGACAGTGCAATGAACACTGAAGCTTTCTTT. Protein sequence: CASGLDRDSAMNTEAFF.

As concerns this clone: The sample carries other DNA sequences with the same CDR3. V and J are TRBV6-6 and TRBJ1-1; possible D gene TRBD1, 5 bases. The CDR3 covers 13 residues. V was cut by 4 bases and J by 1 base, with 7 bases left in between. Germline assignment: CDR1 MNHNY and CDR2 SVGAGI (reference sequence). The CDR3 DNA is TGTGCCAGCAGTTTTGGACAGAACACTGAAGCTTTCTTT. This encodes CASSFGQNTEAFF.